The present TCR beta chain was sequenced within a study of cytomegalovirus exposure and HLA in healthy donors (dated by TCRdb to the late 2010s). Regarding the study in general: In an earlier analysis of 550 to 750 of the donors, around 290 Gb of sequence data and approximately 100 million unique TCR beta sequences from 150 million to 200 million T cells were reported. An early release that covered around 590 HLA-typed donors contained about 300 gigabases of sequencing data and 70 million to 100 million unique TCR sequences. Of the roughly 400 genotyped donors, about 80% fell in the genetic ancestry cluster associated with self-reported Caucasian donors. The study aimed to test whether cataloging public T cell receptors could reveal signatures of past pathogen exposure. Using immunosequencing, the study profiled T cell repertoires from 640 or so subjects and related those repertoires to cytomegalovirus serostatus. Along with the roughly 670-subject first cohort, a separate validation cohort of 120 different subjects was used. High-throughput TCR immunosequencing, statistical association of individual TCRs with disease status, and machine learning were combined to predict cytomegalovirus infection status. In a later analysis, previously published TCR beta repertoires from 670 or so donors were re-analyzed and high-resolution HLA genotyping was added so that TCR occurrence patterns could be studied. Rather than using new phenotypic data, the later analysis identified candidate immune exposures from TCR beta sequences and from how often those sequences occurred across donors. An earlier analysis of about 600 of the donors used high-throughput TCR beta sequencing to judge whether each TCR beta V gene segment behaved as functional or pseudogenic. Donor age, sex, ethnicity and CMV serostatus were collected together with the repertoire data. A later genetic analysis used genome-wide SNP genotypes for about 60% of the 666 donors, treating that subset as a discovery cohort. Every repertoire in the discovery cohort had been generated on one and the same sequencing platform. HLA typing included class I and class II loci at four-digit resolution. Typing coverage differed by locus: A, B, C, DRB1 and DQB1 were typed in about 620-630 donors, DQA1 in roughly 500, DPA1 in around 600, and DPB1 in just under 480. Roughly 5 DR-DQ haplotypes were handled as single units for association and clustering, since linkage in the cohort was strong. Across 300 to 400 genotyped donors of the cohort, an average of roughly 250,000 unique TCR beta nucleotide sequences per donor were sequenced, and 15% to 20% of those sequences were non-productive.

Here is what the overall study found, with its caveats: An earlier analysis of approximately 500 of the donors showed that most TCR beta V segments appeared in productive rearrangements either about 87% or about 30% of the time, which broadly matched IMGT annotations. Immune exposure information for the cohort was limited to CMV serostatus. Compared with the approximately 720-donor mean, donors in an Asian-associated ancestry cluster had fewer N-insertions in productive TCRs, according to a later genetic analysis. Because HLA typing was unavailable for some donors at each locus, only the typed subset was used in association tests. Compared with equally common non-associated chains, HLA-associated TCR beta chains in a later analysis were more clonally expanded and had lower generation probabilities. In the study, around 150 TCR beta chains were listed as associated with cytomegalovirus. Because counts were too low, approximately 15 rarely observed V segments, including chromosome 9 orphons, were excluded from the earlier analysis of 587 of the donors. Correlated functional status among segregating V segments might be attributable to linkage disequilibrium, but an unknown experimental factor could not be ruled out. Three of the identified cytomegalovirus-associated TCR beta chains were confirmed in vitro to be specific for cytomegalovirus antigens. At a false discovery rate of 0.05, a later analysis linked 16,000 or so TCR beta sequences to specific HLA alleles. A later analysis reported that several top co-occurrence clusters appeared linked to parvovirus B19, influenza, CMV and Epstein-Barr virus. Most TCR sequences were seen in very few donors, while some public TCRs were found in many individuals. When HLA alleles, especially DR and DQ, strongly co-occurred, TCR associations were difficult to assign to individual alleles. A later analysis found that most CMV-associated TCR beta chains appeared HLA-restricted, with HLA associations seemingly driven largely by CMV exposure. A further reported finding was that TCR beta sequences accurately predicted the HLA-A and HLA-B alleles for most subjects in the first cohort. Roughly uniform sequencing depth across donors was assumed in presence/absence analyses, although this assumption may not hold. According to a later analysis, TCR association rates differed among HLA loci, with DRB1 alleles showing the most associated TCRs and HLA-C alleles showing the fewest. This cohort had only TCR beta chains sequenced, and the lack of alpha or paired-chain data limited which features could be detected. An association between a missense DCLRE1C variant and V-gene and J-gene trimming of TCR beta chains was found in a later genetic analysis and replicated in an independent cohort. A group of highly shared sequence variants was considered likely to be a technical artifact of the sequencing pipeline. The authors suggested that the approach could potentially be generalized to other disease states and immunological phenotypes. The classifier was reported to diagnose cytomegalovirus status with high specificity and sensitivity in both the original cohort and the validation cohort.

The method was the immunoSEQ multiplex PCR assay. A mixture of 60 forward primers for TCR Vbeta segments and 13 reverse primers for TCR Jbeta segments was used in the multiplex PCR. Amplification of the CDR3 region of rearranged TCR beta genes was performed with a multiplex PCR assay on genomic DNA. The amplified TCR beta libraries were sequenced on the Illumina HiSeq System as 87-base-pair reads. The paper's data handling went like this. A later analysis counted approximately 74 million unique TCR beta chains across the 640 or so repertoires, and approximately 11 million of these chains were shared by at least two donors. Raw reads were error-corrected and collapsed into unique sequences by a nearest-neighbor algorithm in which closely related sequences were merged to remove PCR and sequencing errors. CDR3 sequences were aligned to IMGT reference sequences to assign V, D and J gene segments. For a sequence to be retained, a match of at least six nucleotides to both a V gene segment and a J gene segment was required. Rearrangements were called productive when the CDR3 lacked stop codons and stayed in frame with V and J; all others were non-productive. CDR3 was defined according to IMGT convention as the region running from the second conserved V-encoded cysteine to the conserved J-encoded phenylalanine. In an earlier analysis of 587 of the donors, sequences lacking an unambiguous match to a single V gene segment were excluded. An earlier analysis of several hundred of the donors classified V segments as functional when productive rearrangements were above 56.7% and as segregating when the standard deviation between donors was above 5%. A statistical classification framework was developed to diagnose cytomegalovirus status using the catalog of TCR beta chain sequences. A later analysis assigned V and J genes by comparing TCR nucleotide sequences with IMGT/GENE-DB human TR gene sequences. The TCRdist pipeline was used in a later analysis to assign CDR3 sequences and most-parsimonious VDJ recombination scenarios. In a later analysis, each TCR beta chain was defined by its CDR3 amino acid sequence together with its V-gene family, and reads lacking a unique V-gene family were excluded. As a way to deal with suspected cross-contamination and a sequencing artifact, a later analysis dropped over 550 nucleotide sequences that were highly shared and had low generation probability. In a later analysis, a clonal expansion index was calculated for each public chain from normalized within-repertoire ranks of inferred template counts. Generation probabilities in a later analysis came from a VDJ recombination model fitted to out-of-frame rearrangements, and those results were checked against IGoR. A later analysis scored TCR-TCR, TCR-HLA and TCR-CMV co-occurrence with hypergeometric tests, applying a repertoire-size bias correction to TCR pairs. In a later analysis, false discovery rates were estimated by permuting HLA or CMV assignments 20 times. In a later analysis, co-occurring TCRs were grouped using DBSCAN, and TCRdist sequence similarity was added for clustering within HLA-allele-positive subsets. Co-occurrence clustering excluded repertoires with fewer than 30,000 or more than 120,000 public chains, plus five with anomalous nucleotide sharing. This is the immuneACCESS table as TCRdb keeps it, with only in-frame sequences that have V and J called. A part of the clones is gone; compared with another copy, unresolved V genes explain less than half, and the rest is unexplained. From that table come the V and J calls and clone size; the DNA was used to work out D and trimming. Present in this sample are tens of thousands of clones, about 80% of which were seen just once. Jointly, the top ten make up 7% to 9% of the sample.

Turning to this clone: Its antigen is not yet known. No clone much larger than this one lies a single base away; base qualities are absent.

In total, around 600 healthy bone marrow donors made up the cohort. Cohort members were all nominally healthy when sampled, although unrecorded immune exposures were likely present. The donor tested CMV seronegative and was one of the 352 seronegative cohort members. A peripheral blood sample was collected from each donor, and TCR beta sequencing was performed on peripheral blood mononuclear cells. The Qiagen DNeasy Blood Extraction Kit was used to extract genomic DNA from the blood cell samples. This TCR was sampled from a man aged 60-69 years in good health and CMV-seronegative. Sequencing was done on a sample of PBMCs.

The nucleotide sequence reads TGTGCCAGCAGCTCATTCCTACTGACTAGCGGGAGTATCTACAATGAGCAGTTCTTC. It translates to CASSSFLLTSGSIYNEQFF. The V and J genes are TRBV7-3 and TRBJ2-1; 12 bases in the junction line up with TRBD2. The CDR3 measures 19 amino acids from cysteine to phenylalanine. Only the CDR3 DNA stays, 57 bases, in frame from base 1. CDR1 SGHTA and CDR2 FQGTGA are derived from the germline V gene. Trimming removed 4 bases from V and 3 bases from J; the gene matches leave 13 bases unexplained.